This is a list of T cell receptor beta chains from one sample in a study of beta chain features in type 1 diabetes. Data came from immunoSEQ multiplex PCR; TCRdb stores just in-frame clones and leaves some out. This table has approximately 120,000 clones, about 18% appearing once. The sample was central memory CD4+ T cells from blood. Receptor source: a man aged 18 to 29 with type 1 diabetes. Each CDR3 is given with its conserved first and last residue. D genes are given only for firm matches. Size values are once, few and many counts, or a class for expanded clones, and some rows have none.

>NA|15|TRBV7-9|few|TRBJ1-5
TGTGCCAGCAGCTTAGGCCCGATGGGCAATCAGCCCCAGCATTTT
CASSLGPMGNQPQHF
>NA|13|TRBV7-7|few|TRBJ1-4
TGTGCTAGCAGCTTAGCCCTTAATGAAAAACTGTTTTTT
CASSLALNEKLFF
>TRBD1|15|TRBV7-2|few|TRBJ1-4
TGTGCCAGCAGCCGTGACAGGGGATCTGGTGAAAAACTGTTTTTT
CASSRDRGSGEKLFF
>TRBD1|16|TRBV30|NA|TRBJ1-1
TGTGCCTGGAGAAATGACAGGGGAACGGTGGACACTGAAGCTTTCTTT
CAWRNDRGTVDTEAFF
>NA|14|TRBV2|many|TRBJ2-7
TGTGCCAGCAGTGGGGTACTATACTCCTACGAGCAGTACTTC
CASSGVLYSYEQYF
>NA|13|TRBV25-1|NA|TRBJ1-6
TGTGCCAGCAGTGGGCGGCATAATTCACCCCTCCACTTT
CASSGRHNSPLHF
>NA|17|TRBV14|NA|TRBJ1-2
TGTGCCAGCAGCCTAACCGGGGACACAACTTTGAACTATGGCTACACCTTC
CASSLTGDTTLNYGYTF
>NA|14|TRBV7-9|NA|TRBJ2-3
TGTGCCAGCAGCCTTGTCGTGGGGACAGATACGCAGTATTTT
CASSLVVGTDTQYF
>NA|14|TRBV28|few|TRBJ2-7
TGTGCCAGCAGTTTGGGACTCCACTCCTACGAGCAGTACTTC
CASSLGLHSYEQYF
>NA|14|TRBV7-2|few|TRBJ2-1
TGTGCCAGCAGCGAGGGATTATGGTCGCATGAGCAGTTCTTC
CASSEGLWSHEQFF
>NA|14|TRBV7-9|few|TRBJ2-3
TGTGCCAGCAGCTTGGGCGGTTACACAGATACGCAGTATTTT
CASSLGGYTDTQYF
>NA|15|TRBV15|NA|TRBJ2-3
TGTGCCACCCAAGCACGAATGTTAGGCACAGATACGCAGTATTTT
CATQARMLGTDTQYF
>NA|13|TRBV2|NA|TRBJ1-5
TGTGCCAGCAACCCTAATAGCAATCAGCCCCAGCATTTT
CASNPNSNQPQHF
>TRBD2|15|TRBV7-2|many|TRBJ2-2
TGTGCCAGCAGCTTTACTAGCGGGGTCACCGGGGAGCTGTTTTTT
CASSFTSGVTGELFF
>TRBD1|14|TRBV28|NA|TRBJ2-5
TGTGCCAGCAGCCTATCAGGGGGTCCAGTATCCCAGTACTTC
CASSLSGGPVSQYF
>NA|13|TRBV29-1|many|TRBJ2-1
TGCAGCGTTGACAGAGAGGAGGACAATGAGCAGTTCTTC
CSVDREEDNEQFF
>TRBD1|14|TRBV30|few|TRBJ1-1
TGTGCCTGGAGTCCCAGGGGGGCGCTTCGAGAAGCTTTCTTT
CAWSPRGALREAFF
>NA|13|TRBV29-1|few|TRBJ1-5
TGCAGCGTTGTAGGGGGACCCTATCAGCCCCAGCATTTT
CSVVGGPYQPQHF
>NA|13|TRBV7-2|NA|TRBJ1-2
TGTGCCAGCAGCTTAGATAGGGTGCGGGGCTACACCTTC
CASSLDRVRGYTF
>NA|15|TRBV7-2|few|TRBJ1-5
TGTGCCAGCAGCTTAGTGGGACGAGACAATCAGCCCCAGCATTTT
CASSLVGRDNQPQHF
>NA|18|TRBV5-4|NA|TRBJ1-1
TGTGCCAGCAGCCCCCATTTTGGCAGGGGAGGTGATGGCACTGAAGCTTTCTTT
CASSPHFGRGGDGTEAFF
>NA|14|TRBV9|few|TRBJ2-3
TGTGCCAGCACCAAGGCGCGTAGCACAGATACGCAGTATTTT
CASTKARSTDTQYF
>NA|17|TRBV4-1|many|TRBJ1-5
TGCGCCAGCAGCCAAGATCGCGGCACAGTATGGGATCAGCCCCAGCATTTT
CASSQDRGTVWDQPQHF
>TRBD1|14|TRBV10-3|NA|TRBJ2-3
TGTGCCATCAGTGGGGACAGTAGCACAGATACGCAGTATTTT
CAISGDSSTDTQYF
>NA|11|TRBV7-9|NA|TRBJ1-2
TGTGCCAGCACCGTAGAGGGTAGCTACACCTTC
CASTVEGSYTF
>NA|16|TRBV14|NA|TRBJ1-5
TGTGCCAGCAGCCAAGTTAGACATACGAGCAATCAGCCCCAGCATTTT
CASSQVRHTSNQPQHF
>NA|13|TRBV30|NA|TRBJ2-2
TGTGCCTGGAGGTTTTTGGGCACCGGGGAGCTGTTTTTT
CAWRFLGTGELFF
>NA|12|TRBV5-1|few|TRBJ2-5
TGCGCCAGCAGGCAGGACCAAGAGACCCAGTACTTC
CASRQDQETQYF
>NA|12|TRBV29-1|NA|TRBJ2-1
TGCAGCGTTGACGTACAGAACAATGAGCAGTTCTTC
CSVDVQNNEQFF
>TRBD1|13|TRBV2|many|TRBJ1-2
TGTGCCAGCAGCCCGGGACAGGGTCTTGGCTACACCTTC
CASSPGQGLGYTF
>TRBD1|12|TRBV2|NA|TRBJ1-6
TGTGCCAGCAAGGGGACAGATTCACCCCTCCACTTT
CASKGTDSPLHF
>TRBD2|16|TRBV5-1|NA|TRBJ2-3
TGCGCCAGCAGTCCAGGACTAGCCGTTACCACAGATACGCAGTATTTT
CASSPGLAVTTDTQYF
>NA|15|TRBV29-1|few|TRBJ2-5
TGCAGCGCCGCCGGATCGTCACAGGGTTGGGAGACCCAGTACTTC
CSAAGSSQGWETQYF
>TRBD1|13|TRBV6-1|NA|TRBJ2-7
TGTGCCAGCAGCGGGACGGGGACAGGCTGGCAGTACTTC
CASSGTGTGWQYF
>NA|11|TRBV30|many|TRBJ1-2
TGTGCCTGGAGTGTACTCGGTGGCTACACCTTC
CAWSVLGGYTF
>NA|14|TRBV5-1|few|TRBJ1-1
TGCGCCAGCAGCTTGGAGGGTATGAACACTGAAGCTTTCTTT
CASSLEGMNTEAFF
>NA|16|TRBV6-6|few|TRBJ2-7
TGTGCCAGCAGTTACACCCCGGGGGCCAGCTCCTACGAGCAGTACTTC
CASSYTPGASSYEQYF
>NA|13|TRBV29-1|few|TRBJ2-3
TGCAGCGTCGGCCCTGGGAGCACAGATACGCAGTATTTT
CSVGPGSTDTQYF
>NA|14|TRBV5-1|few|TRBJ2-5
TGCGCCAGCAGCTTGACACAGTACCAAGAGACCCAGTACTTC
CASSLTQYQETQYF
>NA|16|TRBV30|many|TRBJ2-3
TGTGCCTGGAGTGTTTGGGGGCGGATGGGCACAGATACGCAGTATTTT
CAWSVWGRMGTDTQYF
>NA|14|TRBV15|many|TRBJ2-2
TGTGCCACCAGCAGGGCAACTTCAACCGGGGAGCTGTTTTTT
CATSRATSTGELFF
>NA|12|TRBV9|many|TRBJ2-3
TGTGCCAGCAGCCGCGGACTTGGTACGCAGTATTTT
CASSRGLGTQYF
>TRBD1|18|TRBV7-9|few|TRBJ2-1
TGTGCCAGCAGCTCCGACCGGGACAGGGATGTAATCTACAATGAGCAGTTCTTC
CASSSDRDRDVIYNEQFF
>NA|12|TRBV29-1|few|TRBJ2-5
TGCAGCGTTGAAGCGAATCGGGAGACCCAGTACTTC
CSVEANRETQYF
>NA|15|TRBV2|NA|TRBJ2-5
TGTGCCAGCAGGGCTGACCGCTTCGCGGAGGAGACCCAGTACTTC
CASRADRFAEETQYF
>NA|12|TRBV7-9|few|TRBJ2-1
TGTGCCAGCAGCCCAGGCGGGGTGGAGCAGTTCTTC
CASSPGGVEQFF
>TRBD1|14|TRBV30|NA|TRBJ2-7
TGTGCCTGGAGTCAAAGGGACAGGGGCAACGAGCAGTACTTC
CAWSQRDRGNEQYF
>TRBD2|15|TRBV4-3|NA|TRBJ2-7
TGCGCCAGCAGCCAACCGGGACTAGCAAGGAACGAGCAGTACTTC
CASSQPGLARNEQYF
>NA|15|TRBV7-3|NA|TRBJ1-1
TGTGCCAGCAGCTTAATGGGGGTTCCGAACACTGAAGCTTTCTTT
CASSLMGVPNTEAFF
>NA|13|TRBV6-1|few|TRBJ2-7
TGTGCCAGCAGTGAACCCGTCACCCGGACGCAGTACTTC
CASSEPVTRTQYF
>NA|15|TRBV9|NA|TRBJ2-3
TGTGCCAGCAGCCCCGGAGGTAGCTTCACAGATACGCAGTATTTT
CASSPGGSFTDTQYF
>NA|15|TRBV4-1|few|TRBJ2-1
TGCGCCAGCAGACGTCTCGGGGTAGCCTACAATGAGCAGTTCTTC
CASRRLGVAYNEQFF
>TRBD1|14|TRBV28|NA|TRBJ2-6
TGTGCCAGCAGGGAGACAGGGAGGGCCAACGTCCTGACTTTC
CASRETGRANVLTF